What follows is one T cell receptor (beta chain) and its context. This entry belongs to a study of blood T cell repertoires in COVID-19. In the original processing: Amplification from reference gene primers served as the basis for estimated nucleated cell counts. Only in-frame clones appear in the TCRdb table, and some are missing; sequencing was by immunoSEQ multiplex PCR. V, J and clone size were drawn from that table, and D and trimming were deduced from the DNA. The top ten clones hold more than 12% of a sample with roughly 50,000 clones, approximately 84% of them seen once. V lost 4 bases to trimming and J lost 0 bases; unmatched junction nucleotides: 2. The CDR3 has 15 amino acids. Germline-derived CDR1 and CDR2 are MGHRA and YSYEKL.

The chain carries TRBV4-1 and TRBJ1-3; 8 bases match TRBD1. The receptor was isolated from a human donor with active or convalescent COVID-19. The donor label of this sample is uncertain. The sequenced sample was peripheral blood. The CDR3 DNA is TGCGCCAGCAGCCGTGGACAGGGCTCTGGAAACACCATATATTTT. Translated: CASSRGQGSGNTIYF.